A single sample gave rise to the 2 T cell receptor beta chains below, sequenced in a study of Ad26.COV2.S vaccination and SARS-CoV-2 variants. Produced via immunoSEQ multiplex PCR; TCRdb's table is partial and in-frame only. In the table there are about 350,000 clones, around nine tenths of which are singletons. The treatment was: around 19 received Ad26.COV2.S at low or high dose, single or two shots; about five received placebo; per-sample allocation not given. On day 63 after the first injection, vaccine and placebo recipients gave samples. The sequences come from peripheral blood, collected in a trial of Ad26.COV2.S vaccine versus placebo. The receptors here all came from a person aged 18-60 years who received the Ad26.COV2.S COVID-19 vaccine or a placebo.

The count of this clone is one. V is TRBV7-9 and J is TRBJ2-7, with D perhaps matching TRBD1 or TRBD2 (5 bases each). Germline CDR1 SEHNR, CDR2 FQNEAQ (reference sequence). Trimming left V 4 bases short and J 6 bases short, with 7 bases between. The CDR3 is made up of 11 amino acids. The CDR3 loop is CASSWGREQYF. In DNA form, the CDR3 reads TGTGCCAGCAGCTGGGGACGCGAGCAGTACTTC.

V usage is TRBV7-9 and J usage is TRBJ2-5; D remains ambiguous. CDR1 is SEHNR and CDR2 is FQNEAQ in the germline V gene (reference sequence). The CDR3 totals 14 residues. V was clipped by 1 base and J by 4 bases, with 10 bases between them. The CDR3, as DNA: TGTGCCAGCAGCTTAGTAACAGTCGGAGAGACCCAGTACTTC. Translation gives CASSLVTVGETQYF. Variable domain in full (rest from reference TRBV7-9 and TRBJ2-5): DTGVSQNPRHKITKRGQNVTFRCDPISEHNRLYWYRQTLGQGPEFLTYFQNEAQLEKSRLLSDRFSAERPKGSFSTLEIQRTEQGDSAMYLCASSLVTVGETQYFGPGTRLLVL.